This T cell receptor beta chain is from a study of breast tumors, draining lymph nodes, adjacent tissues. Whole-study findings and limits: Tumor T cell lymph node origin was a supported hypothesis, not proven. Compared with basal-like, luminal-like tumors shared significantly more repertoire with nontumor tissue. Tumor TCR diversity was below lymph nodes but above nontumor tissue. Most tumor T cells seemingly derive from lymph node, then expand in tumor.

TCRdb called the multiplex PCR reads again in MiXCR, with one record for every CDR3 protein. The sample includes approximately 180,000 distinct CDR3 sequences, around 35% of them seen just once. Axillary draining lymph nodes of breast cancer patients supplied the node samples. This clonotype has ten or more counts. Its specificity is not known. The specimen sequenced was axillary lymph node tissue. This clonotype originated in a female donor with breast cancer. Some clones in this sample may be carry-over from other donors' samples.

The CDR3: CASRSGGVTNSYEQYF. The CDR3 DNA reads as TGTGCCAGCAGGAGCGGGGGGGTAACAAACTCCTACGAGCAGTACTTC. The rearrangement links TRBV28 to TRBJ2-7; TRBD2 aligns across 10 bases. CDR1 and CDR2 (germline): MDHEN, SYDVKM. The CDR3 is 16 residues long. V lost 6 bases, J lost 0 bases, and 8 bases stayed unmatched.